These 4 T cell receptor beta chains share one sample of origin, sequenced in a study of shared clonotypes between healthy human individuals. The method was immunoSEQ multiplex PCR; TCRdb's version includes in-frame clones alone and lacks a portion of them. The sample consists of about 490,000 clones, roughly four fifths of them appearing once. Sequenced: PBMCs. The receptors were gathered from a woman in her thirties or forties in good health. Some clones in this sample may be carry-over from other donors' samples.

This clone was recorded a few times. The chain is built from TRBV2 and TRBJ2-5; D gene ambiguous. Germline CDR1 SNHLY, CDR2 FYNNEI. CDR3 length: 13 residues. Trimming removed 8 bases at V and 2 bases at J, with 12 bases between. The DNA for the CDR3 is TGTGCCAGCGCCCCCGGCCGTCAAGAGACCCAGTACTTC. This gives the protein CASAPGRQETQYF.

This clone turned up a few times. The chain joins TRBV28 to TRBJ1-2; D is uncertain. Germline-derived CDR1 and CDR2 are MDHEN and SYDVKM. The CDR3 runs to 13 residues. Trimming cost V 6 bases and J 1 base, with 9 bases left between them. The CDR3: CASSPRRNYGYTF. The CDR3 region has the DNA TGTGCCAGCAGCCCAAGACGTAACTATGGCTACACCTTC.

The chain recombines TRBV7-2 with TRBJ2-7, with TRBD2 matching over 10 bases. J lost 4 bases, V lost 4 bases, and 7 bases had no gene match. Per the germline V gene, CDR1 is SGHTA and CDR2 is FQGNSA. The CDR3 length is 15 residues. In DNA, the CDR3 is TGTGCCAGCAGCTCTCCCCTAGCGGGAGTATACGAGCAGTACTTC. Amino acids: CASSSPLAGVYEQYF.

The CDR3 sequence: CASSNTMNTEAFF. For the CDR3, the DNA is TGTGCCAGTAGTAACACTATGAACACTGAAGCTTTCTTT. The V gene is TRBV19, the J gene TRBJ1-1; D gene ambiguous. This CDR3 is 13 amino acids long. Germline V gene sequence: CDR1 LNHDA, CDR2 SQIVND (reference sequence). V lost 4 bases and J lost 0, with 6 bases in between.